What follows describes a single T cell receptor beta chain. Its antigen has not been determined. No qualities accompany the bases; no much larger clone lies one base away. This entry comes from a study of cytotoxic CD8 clonotypes in ibrutinib-treated CLL (dated by TCRdb to about 2021). Context from the whole study: The cohort included some 14 treatment-naive and some 10 relapsed/refractory patients; some 18 were IGHV unmutated. Of the approximately 90 people in the trial, around 25 had longitudinal samples available. Samples at response were collected after a median of 12 months of treatment, with a range of roughly 6 to 40 months. An average of around 250,000 productive templates and about 100,000 productive rearrangements was obtained per sample. Every sample from remission and from progressive disease was obtained while the patients were still on ibrutinib. Partial responses were observed in about 24 patients and complete responses in 2; after a median follow-up of around 68 months, remission was maintained in 14 patients and progression was observed in approximately twelve. Cryopreserved peripheral blood mononuclear cells were collected before treatment, at response, and at either disease progression or sustained remission. Overall study results and their limits: At baseline, clonality was higher than in age-matched healthy donors and showed a strong correlation with circulating CD8+ T-cell counts. Clonality rose at ibrutinib response, remained stable during sustained remission, and dropped back toward baseline at progression. Public clonotypes were rare and either contracted or stayed stable during treatment, and the rise in clonality at ibrutinib response reflected the expansion of private clonotypes. Sampling times were not matched between sustained-remission and progressing patients, and lymph node repertoires were not studied.

A MiSeq instrument was used for deep resolution sequencing, which targeted depths ranging from 1 in 1 million up to 1 in 200,000 T cells, with coverage averaging 10x for each clonotype. The immunoSEQ hsTCRB Kit was used to generate TCR beta libraries. In the original analysis: Data were analyzed with ImmunoSEQ Data Assistant and ImmunoSEQ Analyzer, with V, D and J genes assigned per IMGT definitions. Clonality, which ranges from 0 to 1, was calculated as one minus the normalized Shannon entropy of productive rearrangement frequencies. Only overrepresented clonotypes making up at least 0.05% of each patient's repertoire were included in the public clonotype analysis. Around 13 age-matched healthy donor repertoires from immuneACCESS were used as controls for clonality. TCRdb mirrors the immuneACCESS table, restricted to in-frame sequences. Some clones are absent from its copies; in checked studies, under half trace to an unresolved V gene, and the reason for the others is unknown. V, J and clone size derive from that table, while D and trimming were established from the DNA sequence. In this sample the table shows 270,000 or so clones, roughly three quarters of which occur a single time. The ten largest make up roughly 5.7% of the sample.

Counted from cysteine to phenylalanine, this CDR3 has 14 amino acids. Only CDR3 DNA remains: 42 bases, in frame from the first base. The CDR1 and CDR2 encoded by the germline V gene are SGDLS and YYNGEE. V sheds 3 bases and J sheds 0 bases, leaving 10 bases between their ends. Explained via the paper, the time point label denotes: progressive disease on ibrutinib. For TCR beta library preparation, roughly 2.2 micrograms of genomic DNA were isolated from cryopreserved PBMCs. High-throughput TCR beta sequencing was performed on longitudinal blood samples from CLL patients receiving ibrutinib monotherapy. The patients took part in an open-label, single-center phase 2 trial of ibrutinib monotherapy.

The source is a human donor with chronic lymphocytic leukemia. The starting material was PBMCs, obtained at disease progression, from a patient treated with ibrutinib. The rearrangement combines TRBV9 with TRBJ2-7; the D gene identity is not certain. The nucleotide sequence reads as follows: TGTGCCAGCAGCGACAAACTGGTCTCCTACGAGCAGTACTTC. Its coded protein is CASSDKLVSYEQYF.